This T cell receptor (beta chain) was obtained from a study of beta chain features in type 1 diabetes. The study, taken as a whole, reports: In patients and controls equally, PCR might favor templates that are shorter. Researchers report that Type 1 diabetes patients had moderately but significantly shorter TCRB CDR3s across all four CD4+ subsets.

Sequencing targeted expressed TCRB transcripts, as all isolated RNA had been reverse transcribed. Generated by immunoSEQ multiplex PCR, the TCRdb table keeps only in-frame clones and is missing some. The sample shows about 160,000 clones, roughly 8% of them seen only once. Looked up from germline, CDR1 is SQVTM and CDR2 is ANQGSEA. V shed 7 bases and J 3 bases; nucleotides not matched to a gene: 2. There are 13 residues in the CDR3. Comments on this clone: Its antigen is not identified.

Sequencing used central memory CD4+ T cells from blood. The clonotype comes from a woman aged 18-29 years with type 1 diabetes. The rearrangement links TRBV29-1 to TRBJ2-1, with 11 bases matching TRBD1. Here the CDR3 DNA reads TGCAGCGCTGGGACAGGGGGCTACAATGAGCAGTTCTTC. It is translated as CSAGTGGYNEQFF.